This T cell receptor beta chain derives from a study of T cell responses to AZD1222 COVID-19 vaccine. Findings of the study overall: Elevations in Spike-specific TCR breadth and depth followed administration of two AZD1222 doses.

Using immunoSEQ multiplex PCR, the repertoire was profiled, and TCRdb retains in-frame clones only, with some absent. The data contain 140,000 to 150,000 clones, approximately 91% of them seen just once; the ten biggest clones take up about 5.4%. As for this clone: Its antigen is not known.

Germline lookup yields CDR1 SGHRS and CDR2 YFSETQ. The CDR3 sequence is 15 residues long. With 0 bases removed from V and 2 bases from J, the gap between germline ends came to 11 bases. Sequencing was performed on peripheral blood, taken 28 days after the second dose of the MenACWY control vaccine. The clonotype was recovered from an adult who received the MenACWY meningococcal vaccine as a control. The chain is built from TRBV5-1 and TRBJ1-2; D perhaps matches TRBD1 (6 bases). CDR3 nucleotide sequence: TGCGCCAGCAGCTTGGTTCTGGGGGCGAACTATGGCTACACCTTC. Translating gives CASSLVLGANYGYTF.